The clone carrying this T cell receptor (beta chain) was counted many times. At one of its ends the junction is not consistent with the germline gene, which may arise from a read error. This specimen comes from a study of Graves' ophthalmopathy and Graves' hyperthyroidism. Absence of ophthalmopathy within 18 months of follow-up defined stable hyperthyroidism. Thyroid ultrasound, orbital computed tomography, TRAb, serum thyroxine and clinical symptoms formed the basis of diagnosis. The CDR3 totals 14 residues. Germline lookup yields CDR1 MNHNS and CDR2 SASEGT. RNA served as the template for amplifying TCR beta CDR3 regions. Second-round multiplex PCR came after first-round RT-PCR with HTBI primers. TCRdb reprocessed the multiplex PCR reads with MiXCR, giving one entry per CDR3 protein. The table shows about 620,000 distinct CDR3 sequences, with approximately 22% occurring only once.

The sample was peripheral blood. The sequence was obtained from a woman in her late teens or twenties with stable Graves' hyperthyroidism. Some clones in this sample may be carry-over from other donors' samples. The chain recombines TRBV6-1 with TRBJ2-7, with 10 nucleotides matching TRBD2. CDR3 bases: TGTGTCAGCAGTGAACTAGCGGGGATTAACGAGCAGTACTTC. Translation: CVSSELAGINEQYF.